One sample yielded the 7 T cell receptor beta chains listed below, sequenced in a study of blood T cell repertoires in COVID-19. Method: immunoSEQ multiplex PCR; TCRdb's copy keeps in-frame clones and lacks some. The sample contains 40,000 to 55,000 clones, approximately 85% of which appear only once. Sequencing used peripheral blood. The receptors were gathered from a man aged 45-65 years with active COVID-19.

The V call is TRBV18, the J call TRBJ2-2; 8 bases are a match to TRBD1. This CDR3 contains 15 residues. The germline V gene has CDR1 KGHSH and CDR2 LQKENI. V was pared by 5 bases and J by 2 bases, with 4 bases of the junction left unmatched. The CDR3 DNA is TGTGCCAGCTCATCCGGGACAGGCAACACCGGGGAGCTGTTTTTT. This translates into CASSSGTGNTGELFF.

J is TRBJ1-2 and V is TRBV7-9, with 8 bases lining up with TRBD1. CDR3 length: 12 residues. CDR1 is SEHNR, CDR2 FQNEAQ, per germline (reference sequence). After removal of 5 bases from V and 8 bases from J, the junction contained 4 bases not matched to a gene. CDR3 in DNA: TGTGCCAGCAGCCGGGACAGGTCCGGCTACACCTTC. Amino acids: CASSRDRSGYTF.

The chain carries TRBV3-1 (or the pseudogene TRBV3-2) and TRBJ2-1; D uncertain. Germline V CDR1 and CDR2: LGHDT, YNNKEL (reference sequence). The V end lost 2 bases, the J end lost 15 bases, and 11 bases lay between the germline ends. The CDR3 loop spans 11 amino acids. The DNA of the CDR3 is TGTGCCAGCAGCCAAATCGGGTTGGGGTTCTTC. It encodes CASSQIGLGFF.

The CDR3 DNA reads TGTGCCAGCAGTGACAGCCAGGCCACCGGGGAGCTGTTTTTT. Protein: CASSDSQATGELFF. V is TRBV6-4 and J is TRBJ2-2; D is ambiguous. Germline CDR1 reads MRHNA; CDR2 reads SNTAGT. CDR3 length: 14 residues. Trimming shortened V by 2 bases and J by 4 bases, and 8 bases separated the two germline ends.

The chain joins TRBV20-1 to TRBJ1-1, with D possibly matching TRBD1 (5 bases). From germline, CDR1 is DFQATT and CDR2 SNEGSKA (reference sequence). CDR3 length: 14 amino acids. The V end was cut by 3 bases, the J end by 4 bases, with 15 bases between. CDR3: CSASPGGRVTEAFF. In DNA, the CDR3 is TGCAGTGCTAGTCCGGGGGGTAGGGTCACTGAAGCTTTCTTT.

V and J are TRBV29-1 and TRBJ2-3; possible D gene TRBD2, 6 bases. V shed 3 bases and J shed 4 bases, with 17 bases lying between them. Germline loops: CDR1 SQVTM, CDR2 ANQGSEA. The CDR3 runs to 15 residues. CDR3 DNA: TGCAGCGTTGAGTCTGTCGGGAGCAGAGCAGATACGCAGTATTTT. This codes for CSVESVGSRADTQYF.

The CDR3 spells CASSVRFRDEQYV. For the CDR3, the DNA is TGCGCCAGCAGTGTCAGGTTTCGCGACGAGCAGTACGTC. V is TRBV10-2 and J is TRBJ2-7; the D is unclear. V lost 4 bases to trimming and J lost 5 bases, with 12 bases between them. Germline V gene sequence: CDR1 WSHSY, CDR2 SAAADI. This CDR3 spans 13 amino acids.